Included here is one T cell receptor beta chain sequence, with context. This clonotype was recorded many times. Its antigen remains unidentified. Qualities for individual bases were not recorded, and no much larger clone is one base off. V drops 5 bases and J drops 1 base, leaving 13 bases in between. The germline V gene supplies CDR1 SGHTA and CDR2 FQGNSA. The CDR3, cysteine through phenylalanine, is 15 amino acids long. The CDR3 DNA has 45 bases and is translated from base 1. The data stem from a study of T cell repertoires in cytomegalovirus infection (dated by TCRdb to between 2019 and 2020). In the study overall: Peptide stimulations targeted recently identified HLA-C-restricted CMV epitopes, whose presentation resists viral immunomodulation, together with well-studied HLA-B-restricted epitopes. Donor HLA type was relevant to the analysis, because carriage of CMV infection together with the matching HLA type was indicated by public TCR beta signatures. Points the paper makes about the study in general: The ex vivo response was dominated by HLA-C-restricted CMV-specific TCR beta clonotypes, which also provided the single most frequent clonotype in two of eight donors. In both this cohort and an independent roughly 330-donor cohort, the cumulative frequency of public TCR beta family members distinguished carriers of CMV infection plus the relevant HLA type.

What the treatment or condition label conveys for this sample: in vitro stimulation with specific CMV peptide epitopes to enrich CMV-specific T cells. The sequencer was an Illumina HiSeq 1500. TCRdb redid the processing of the public reads, applying fastp at Q25 and MiXCR, and retained in-frame beta chains. Duplicate CDR3 protein sequences are folded into a single record with the most common DNA and genes. The sample contains 750,000 to 900,000 distinct CDR3 sequences, 25% to 35% of them found a single time. The ten largest clonotypes hold 13% of the sample. Sequences were derived from cultured CD8+ T cells from PBMCs, sampled from culture after CMV antigen stimulation. The chain is encoded by TRBV7-2 joined to TRBJ2-3; the D gene cannot be named for sure. This clonotype was sampled from a human donor in good health (CMV status not recorded). Some clones in this sample may be carry-over from other donors' samples. The DNA reads as follows: TGTGCCAGCAGCCCCGCGGCCTACCGCACAGATACGCAGTATTTT. This sequence encodes CASSPAAYRTDTQYF.